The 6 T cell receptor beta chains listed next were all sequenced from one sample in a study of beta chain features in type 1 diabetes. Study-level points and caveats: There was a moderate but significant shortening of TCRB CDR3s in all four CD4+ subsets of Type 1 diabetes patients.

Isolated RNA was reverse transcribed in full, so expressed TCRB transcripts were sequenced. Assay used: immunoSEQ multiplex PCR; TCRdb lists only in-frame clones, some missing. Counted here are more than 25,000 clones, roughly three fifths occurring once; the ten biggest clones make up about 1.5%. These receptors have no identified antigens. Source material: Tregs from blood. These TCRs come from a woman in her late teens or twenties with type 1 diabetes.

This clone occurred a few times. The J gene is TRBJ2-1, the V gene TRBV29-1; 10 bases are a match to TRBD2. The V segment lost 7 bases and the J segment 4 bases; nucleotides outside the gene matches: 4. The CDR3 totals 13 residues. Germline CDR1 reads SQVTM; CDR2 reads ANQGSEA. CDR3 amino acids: CSAMTSGYNEQFF. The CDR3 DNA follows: TGCAGCGCTATGACTAGCGGGTACAATGAGCAGTTCTTC.

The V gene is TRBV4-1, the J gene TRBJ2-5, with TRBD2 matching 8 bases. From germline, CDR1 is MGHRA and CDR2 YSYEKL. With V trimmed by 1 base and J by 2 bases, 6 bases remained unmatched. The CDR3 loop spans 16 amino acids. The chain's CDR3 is CASSQAPSGLQETQYF. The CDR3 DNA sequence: TGCGCCAGCAGCCAAGCTCCTAGCGGGCTGCAAGAGACCCAGTACTTC.

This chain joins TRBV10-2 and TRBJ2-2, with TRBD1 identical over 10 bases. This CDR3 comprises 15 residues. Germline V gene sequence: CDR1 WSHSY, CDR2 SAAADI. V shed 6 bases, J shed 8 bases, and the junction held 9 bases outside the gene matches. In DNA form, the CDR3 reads TGCGCCAGCAGGTTTGAGACAGGGGGCCTGGGGGAGCTGTTTTTT. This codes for CASRFETGGLGELFF.

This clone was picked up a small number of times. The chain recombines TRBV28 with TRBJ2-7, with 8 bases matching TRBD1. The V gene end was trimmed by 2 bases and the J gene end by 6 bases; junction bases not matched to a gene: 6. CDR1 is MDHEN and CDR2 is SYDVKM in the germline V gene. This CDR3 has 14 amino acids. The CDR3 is CASSLGQGAFEQYF. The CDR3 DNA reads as TGTGCCAGCAGTTTAGGGCAGGGGGCCTTCGAGCAGTACTTC.

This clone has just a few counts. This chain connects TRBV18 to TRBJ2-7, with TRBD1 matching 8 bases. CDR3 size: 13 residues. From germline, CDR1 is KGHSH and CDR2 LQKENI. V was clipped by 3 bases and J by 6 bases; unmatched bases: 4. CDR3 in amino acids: CASSPQGAREQYV. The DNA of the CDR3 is TGTGCCAGCTCACCGCAGGGGGCCCGCGAGCAGTACGTC.

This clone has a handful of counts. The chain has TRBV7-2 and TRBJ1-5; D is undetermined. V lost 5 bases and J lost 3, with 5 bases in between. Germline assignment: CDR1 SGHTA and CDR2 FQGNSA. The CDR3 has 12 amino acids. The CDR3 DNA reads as TGTGCCAGCAGCCCACTCAATCAGCCCCAGCATTTT. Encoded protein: CASSPLNQPQHF.